Listed here are 20 T cell receptor beta chains from one sample, sequenced in a study of PD-1 blockade in classical Hodgkin lymphoma. Each patient relapsed following autologous stem cell transplantation, and prior brentuximab vedotin exposure differed. Only in-frame clones appear in the TCRdb table, and some are missing; sequencing was by immunoSEQ multiplex PCR. The sample has about 97,000 clones, roughly 83% seen once. This specimen consisted of peripheral blood mononuclear cells (PBMCs), obtained at baseline. Receptors originate from a human donor with classical Hodgkin lymphoma.

V and J are TRBV7-2 and TRBJ1-5; D is undetermined. Germline values: CDR1 SGHTA, CDR2 FQGNSA. Between the trimmed V and J ends, which lost 1 base and 3 bases, there was a span of 10 bases. This CDR3 has 15 amino acids. CDR3 DNA sequence: TGTGCCAGCAGCTTAGAGGGTAGTTCCAATCAGCCCCAGCATTTT. Its protein product is CASSLEGSSNQPQHF.

A few counts support this clone. This chain uses TRBV29-1 with TRBJ2-1; D is perhaps TRBD1 (6 bases). The germline V gene has CDR1 SQVTM and CDR2 ANQGSEA. V gave up 6 bases and J gave up 8 bases, with 11 bases separating them. CDR3 size: 11 residues. CDR3 coding DNA: TGCAGCGTGAGCAGGGGAGATGAGCAGTTCTTC. The encoded protein is CSVSRGDEQFF.

This sequence joins TRBV6-5 and TRBJ2-7; D remains unclear. Germline CDR1 reads MNHEY; CDR2 reads SVGAGI. The V end was cut by 2 bases, the J end by 2 bases, with 7 bases between. The CDR3 extends over 13 amino acids. The CDR3 DNA is TGTGCCAGCAGTTACGGTATCGCCTACGAGCAGTACTTC. Its translation is CASSYGIAYEQYF.

This clone has more than one count but fewer than ten. This chain connects TRBV7-3 to TRBJ2-3, with 11 positions matching TRBD2. This CDR3 comprises 16 residues. Losses at the gene ends were 2 bases for V and 4 bases for J; bases not matched to a gene: 5. CDR1 SGHTA and CDR2 FQGTGA come from the germline V gene. CDR3 bases: TGTGCCAGCAGCTTAGGTAGCGGGAGGGCCCCAGATACGCAGTATTTT. This translates into CASSLGSGRAPDTQYF.

This clone has only one observation. The chain combines TRBV11-2 with TRBJ2-1; D unclear. The CDR3 contains 13 residues. CDR1 and CDR2 from the germline V gene are SGHAT and FQNNGV. With 5 bases removed from V and 4 bases from J, the gap between germline ends came to 9 bases. CDR3 bases: TGTGCCAGCAGCACGGACGGATACAATGAGCAGTTCTTC. Encoded protein: CASSTDGYNEQFF.

DNA for the CDR3: TGTGCCAGCAGCCAGACAGGGGGTCGTTCTTACGAGCAGTACTTC. Translating it yields CASSQTGGRSYEQYF. This chain connects TRBV5-6 to TRBJ2-7, with TRBD1 matching 9 bases. The germline V gene has CDR1 SGHDT and CDR2 YYEEEE. The ends lost 4 bases at V and 4 bases at J; junction bases unmatched: 9. The CDR3 consists of 15 residues.

The chain employs TRBV19 and TRBJ2-7; possibly TRBD2 for D (5 bases). Germline values: CDR1 LNHDA, CDR2 SQIVND (reference sequence). This CDR3 region has 14 residues. V was cut by 5 bases and J by 2 bases, with 13 bases left in between. In DNA, the CDR3 is TGTGCCAGTAGTCGGGGAGCGTCAACCTACGAGCAGTACTTC. Its protein is CASSRGASTYEQYF.

This sequence joins TRBV4-1 and TRBJ2-3; 11 bases match TRBD2. Germline CDR1 is MGHRA and CDR2 is YSYEKL. With 0 bases clipped from V and 5 bases from J, the junction kept 13 bases outside the gene matches. This CDR3 has 19 residues. Here the CDR3 DNA reads TGCGCCAGCAGCCAAGATGGAGGGGGTAGCGGGAGGGCCGGAGATACGCAGTATTTT. It yields the protein CASSQDGGGSGRAGDTQYF.

This clone is medium-sized within its sample. The chain uses TRBV11-2 and TRBJ2-7; 7 nucleotides line up with TRBD1. J was trimmed by 2 bases and V by 6 bases; bases with no gene match: 7. The V gene's germline CDR1 is SGHAT and CDR2 FQNNGV. CDR3 size: 14 residues. CDR3 amino acids: CASRPTTGTYEQYF. In DNA, the CDR3 is TGTGCCAGCAGACCGACGACAGGGACCTACGAGCAGTACTTC.

CDR3 amino acids: CASSPGGTSGYNEQFF. The CDR3 DNA reads TGTGCCAGCAGCCCGGGGGGGACTAGCGGGTACAATGAGCAGTTCTTC. J is TRBJ2-1 and V is TRBV5-4; 12 positions match TRBD2. The CDR3 totals 16 residues. J was trimmed by 4 bases and V by 4 bases; bases with no gene match: 6. Germline V lookup: CDR1 SGHNT, CDR2 YYREEE (reference sequence).

There are a few counts of this clone. The rearrangement uses TRBV18 and TRBJ2-4; D might be TRBD2 (6 bases). Germline CDR1 is KGHSH and CDR2 is LQKENI. The V end was cut by 6 bases, the J end by 8 bases, with 14 bases between. The CDR3 is 13 residues long. Here the CDR3 DNA reads TGTGCCAGCTCGTCCGGGGGTATAGACATTCAGTACTTC. Translated, it gives CASSSGGIDIQYF.

V usage is TRBV6-5 and J usage is TRBJ2-3, with D perhaps matching TRBD2 (6 bases). Between the trimmed V and J ends, which lost 7 bases and 0 bases, there was a span of 14 bases. The germline gives CDR1 MNHEY, CDR2 SVGAGI. The CDR3 runs to 15 residues. The CDR3 DNA reads as TGTGCCAGCACCTTAGACGGGACTAGCACAGATACGCAGTATTTT. This encodes CASTLDGTSTDTQYF.

This chain connects TRBV10-3 to TRBJ1-3; TRBD1 aligns across 9 bases. J lost 8 bases, V lost 9 bases, and 11 bases had no gene match. This CDR3 region has 14 residues. Per germline, CDR1 ENHRY and CDR2 SYGVKD. The CDR3 reads CAMASGQGTYTIYF. For the CDR3, the DNA is TGTGCCATGGCTTCCGGACAGGGGACATACACCATATATTTT.

The chain has TRBV7-8 and TRBJ2-7; D may be TRBD2 (7 bases). CDR3 size: 15 residues. V lost 3 bases to trimming and J lost 4 bases, with 16 bases between them. Germline CDR1 reads SGHVS; CDR2 reads FQNEAQ. In nucleotides, the CDR3 is TGTGCCAGCAGCTTGAGGGGGGGAGAGAAGTACGAGCAGTACTTC. Its protein is CASSLRGGEKYEQYF.

J is TRBJ2-2 and V is TRBV6-5; no firm D call. The CDR3 runs to 16 residues. CDR1 and CDR2 (germline): MNHEY, SVGAGI. Deletions cut 0 bases from V and 0 bases from J, with 8 bases between. The CDR3 sequence: CASSYSGRTNTGELFF. CDR3 DNA: TGTGCCAGCAGTTACTCAGGCCGGACGAACACCGGGGAGCTGTTTTTT.

The V gene is TRBV10-3, the J gene TRBJ2-1; possibly TRBD2 for D (6 bases). The length of the CDR3 is 14 residues. CDR1 is ENHRY, CDR2 SYGVKD, per germline. Trimming cost V 4 bases and J 2 bases, with 9 bases left between them. The CDR3 sequence is CAISAGETYNEQFF. CDR3 nucleotide sequence: TGTGCCATCAGTGCGGGGGAGACCTACAATGAGCAGTTCTTC.

The chain recombines TRBV5-1 with TRBJ2-2; tentative D call: TRBD2 (5 bases). The CDR3 loop spans 14 amino acids. Trimming left V 4 bases short and J 6 bases short, with 13 bases between. The germline V gene has CDR1 SGHRS and CDR2 YFSETQ. For the CDR3, the DNA is TGCGCCAGCAGCGGAGGCATCTCGGCCGGGGAGCTGTTTTTT. The encoded protein is CASSGGISAGELFF.

The rearrangement joins TRBV7-2 to TRBJ1-3; the D gene is possibly TRBD1 (5 bases). The CDR3 sequence is 14 residues long. Germline-derived CDR1 and CDR2 are SGHTA and FQGNSA. V lost 1 base and J lost 4, with 8 bases in between. CDR3 sequence: CASSLGGTGNTIYF. CDR3 DNA: TGTGCCAGCAGCTTAGGGGGCACGGGAAACACCATATATTTT.

The chain is built from TRBV6-1 and TRBJ2-5; tentative D call: TRBD2 (6 bases). This CDR3 has 15 residues. V shed 6 bases and J shed 4 bases, with 18 bases lying between them. Germline CDR1 is MNHNS and CDR2 is SASEGT. As DNA, the CDR3 is TGTGCCAGCAGCCAACGGGGCCAGCGGGCAGAGACCCAGTACTTC. Its translation is CASSQRGQRAETQYF.

This chain joins TRBV5-6 and TRBJ2-1; tentatively, D is TRBD2 (5 bases). The V end was cut by 0 bases, the J end by 7 bases, with 14 bases between. Per the germline V gene, CDR1 is SGHDT and CDR2 is YYEEEE. CDR3 size: 15 residues. Here the CDR3 reads CASSLVGGSGNEQFF. The CDR3 DNA reads as TGTGCCAGCAGCTTGGTAGGAGGATCGGGAAATGAGCAGTTCTTC. The whole variable domain, filled in from reference TRBV5-6 and TRBJ2-1, reads DAGVTQSPTHLIKTRGQQVTLRCSPKSGHDTVSWYQQALGQGPQFIFQYYEEEERQRGNFPDRFSGHQFPNYSSELNVNALLLGDSALYLCASSLVGGSGNEQFFGPGTRLTVL.